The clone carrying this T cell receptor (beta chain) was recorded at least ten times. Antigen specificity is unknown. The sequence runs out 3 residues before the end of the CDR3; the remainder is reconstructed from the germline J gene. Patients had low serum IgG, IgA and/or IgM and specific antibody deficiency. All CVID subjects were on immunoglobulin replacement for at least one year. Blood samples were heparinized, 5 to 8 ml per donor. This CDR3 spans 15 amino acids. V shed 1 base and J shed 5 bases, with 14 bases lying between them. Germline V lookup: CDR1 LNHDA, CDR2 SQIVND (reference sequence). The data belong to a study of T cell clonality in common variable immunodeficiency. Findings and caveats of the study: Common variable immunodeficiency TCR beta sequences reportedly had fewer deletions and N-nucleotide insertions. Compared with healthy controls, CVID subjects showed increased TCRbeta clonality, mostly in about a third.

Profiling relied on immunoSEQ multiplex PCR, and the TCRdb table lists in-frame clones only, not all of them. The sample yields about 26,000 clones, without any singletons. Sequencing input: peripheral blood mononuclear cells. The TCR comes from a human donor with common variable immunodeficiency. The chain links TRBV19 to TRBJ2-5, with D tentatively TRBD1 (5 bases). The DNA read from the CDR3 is TGTGCCAGTAGTATAGTAGCAGGGCCAGGGGAGACC. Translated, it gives CASSIVAGPGET. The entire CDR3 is CASSIVAGPGETQYF.